This T cell receptor (beta chain) was captured by sequencing in a study of beta chain features in type 1 diabetes. This clone has a handful of counts. The antigen remains unidentified. This CDR3 spans 13 amino acids. V lost 8 bases to trimming and J lost 1 base; unmatched junction nucleotides: 2. Germline V gives CDR1 SGHTA, CDR2 FQGNSA. Study conclusions and caveats: Whatever favoring of shorter templates PCR might show would apply equally to patients and controls. The similarity of naive, central memory and Treg TCRB repertoires appeared greater among patients than among healthy donors.

Expressed TCRB transcripts were sequenced because the isolated RNA had all been reverse transcribed beforehand. Naive, central memory and regulatory T cell samples yielded around 3.3 million reads on average. Assay: immunoSEQ multiplex PCR; the TCRdb copy retains only in-frame clones and omits some. This table holds roughly 500,000 clones, roughly an eighth found once. Using CD45RO/CCR7/CD25/CD127/CD95/CD27, CD4+ naive, central memory, regulatory and stem cell-like memory cells were sorted. The receptor was isolated from a woman between 18 and 29 years old in good health. Sequenced input: naive CD4+ T cells from blood. The V gene is TRBV7-2, the J gene TRBJ1-2; 9 nucleotides align to TRBD1. The CDR3 DNA reads TGTGCCAGCGGGACAGGGATTAACTATGGCTACACCTTC. Translating it yields CASGTGINYGYTF.